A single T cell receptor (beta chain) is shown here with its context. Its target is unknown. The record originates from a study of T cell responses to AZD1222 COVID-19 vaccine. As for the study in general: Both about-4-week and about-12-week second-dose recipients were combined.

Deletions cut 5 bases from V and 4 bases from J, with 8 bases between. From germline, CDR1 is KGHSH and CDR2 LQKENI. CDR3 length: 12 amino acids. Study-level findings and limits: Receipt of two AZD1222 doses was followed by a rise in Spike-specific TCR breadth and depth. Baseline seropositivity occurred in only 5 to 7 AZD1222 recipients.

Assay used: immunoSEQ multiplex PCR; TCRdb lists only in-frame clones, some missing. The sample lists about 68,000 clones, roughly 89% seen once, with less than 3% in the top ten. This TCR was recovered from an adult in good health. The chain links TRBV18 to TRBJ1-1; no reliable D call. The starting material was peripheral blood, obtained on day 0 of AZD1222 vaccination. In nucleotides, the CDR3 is TGTGCCAGCTCAACGGCACTCACTGAAGCTTTCTTT. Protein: CASSTALTEAFF.